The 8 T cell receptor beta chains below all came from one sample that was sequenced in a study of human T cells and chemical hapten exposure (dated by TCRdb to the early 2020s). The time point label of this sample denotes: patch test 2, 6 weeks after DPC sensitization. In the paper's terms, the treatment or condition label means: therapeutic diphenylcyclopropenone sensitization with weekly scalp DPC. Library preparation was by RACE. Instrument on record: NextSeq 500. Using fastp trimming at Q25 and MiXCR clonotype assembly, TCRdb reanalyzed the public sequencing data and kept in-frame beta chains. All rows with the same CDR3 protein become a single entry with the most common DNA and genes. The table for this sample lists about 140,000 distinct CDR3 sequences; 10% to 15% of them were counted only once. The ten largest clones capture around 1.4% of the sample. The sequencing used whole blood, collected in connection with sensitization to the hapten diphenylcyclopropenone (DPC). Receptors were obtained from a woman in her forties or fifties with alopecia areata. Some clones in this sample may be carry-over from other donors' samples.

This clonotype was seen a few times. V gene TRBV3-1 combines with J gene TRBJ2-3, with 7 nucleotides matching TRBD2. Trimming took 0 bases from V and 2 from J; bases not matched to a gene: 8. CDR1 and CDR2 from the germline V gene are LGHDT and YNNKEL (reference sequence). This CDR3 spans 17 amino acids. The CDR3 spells CASSQDLPGGFTDTQYF. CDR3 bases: TGTGCCAGCAGCCAAGATCTCCCGGGAGGCTTCACAGATACGCAGTATTTT.

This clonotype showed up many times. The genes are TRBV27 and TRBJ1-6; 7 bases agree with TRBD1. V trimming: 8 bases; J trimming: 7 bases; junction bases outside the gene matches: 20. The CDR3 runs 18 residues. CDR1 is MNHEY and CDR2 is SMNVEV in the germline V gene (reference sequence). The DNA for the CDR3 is TGTGCCAGCTTCCCGAAAAGGGACAGCCGGGCGGGAAATTCACCCCTCCACTTT. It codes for CASFPKRDSRAGNSPLHF.

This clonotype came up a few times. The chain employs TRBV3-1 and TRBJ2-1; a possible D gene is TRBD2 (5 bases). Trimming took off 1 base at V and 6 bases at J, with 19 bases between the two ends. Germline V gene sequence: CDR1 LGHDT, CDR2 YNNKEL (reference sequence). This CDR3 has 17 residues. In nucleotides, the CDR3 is TGTGCCAGCAGCCAAGCGGGGTTGCTCACCCCCTCCAATGAGCAGTTCTTC. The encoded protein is CASSQAGLLTPSNEQFF.

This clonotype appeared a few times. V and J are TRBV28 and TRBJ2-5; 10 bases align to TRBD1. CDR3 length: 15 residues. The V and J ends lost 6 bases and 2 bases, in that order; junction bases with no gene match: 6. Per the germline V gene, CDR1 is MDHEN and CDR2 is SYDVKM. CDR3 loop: CASRPTGQGQETQYF. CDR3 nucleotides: TGTGCCAGCAGACCGACGGGACAGGGGCAAGAGACCCAGTACTTC.

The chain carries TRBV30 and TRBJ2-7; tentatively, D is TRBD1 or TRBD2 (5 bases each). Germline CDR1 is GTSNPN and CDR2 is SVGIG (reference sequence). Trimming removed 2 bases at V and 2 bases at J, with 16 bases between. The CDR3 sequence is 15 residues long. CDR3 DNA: TGTGCCTGGAGTACCCCCCAGGGAGCCCCCTACGAGCAGTACTTC. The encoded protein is CAWSTPQGAPYEQYF.

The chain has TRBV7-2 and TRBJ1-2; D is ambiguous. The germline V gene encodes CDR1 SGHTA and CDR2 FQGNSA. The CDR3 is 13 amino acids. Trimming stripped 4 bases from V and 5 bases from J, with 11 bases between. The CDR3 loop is CASSSRGFYGYTF. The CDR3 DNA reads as TGTGCCAGCAGCTCCCGGGGTTTTTATGGCTACACCTTC.

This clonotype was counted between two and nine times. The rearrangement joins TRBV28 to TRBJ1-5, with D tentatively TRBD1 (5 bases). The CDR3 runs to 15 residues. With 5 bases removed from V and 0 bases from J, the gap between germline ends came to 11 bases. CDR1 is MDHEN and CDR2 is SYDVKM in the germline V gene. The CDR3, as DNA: TGTGCCAGCAGTGTCCGTGGGGGTAGCAATCAGCCCCAGCATTTT. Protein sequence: CASSVRGGSNQPQHF.

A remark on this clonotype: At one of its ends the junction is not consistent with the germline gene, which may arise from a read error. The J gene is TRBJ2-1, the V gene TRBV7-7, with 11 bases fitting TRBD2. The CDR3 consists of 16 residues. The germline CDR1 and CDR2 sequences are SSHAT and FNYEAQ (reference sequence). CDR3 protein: CASSPLAGASRSEQFF. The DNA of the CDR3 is TGTGCTAGCAGCCCACTAGCGGGAGCGTCCAGGAGTGAGCAGTTCTTC. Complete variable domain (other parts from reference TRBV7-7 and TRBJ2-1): GAGVSQSPRYKVTKRGQDVTLRCDPISSHATLYWYQQALGQGPEFLTYFNYEAQPDKSGLPSDRFSAERPEGSISTLTIQRTEQRDSAMYRCASSPLAGASRSEQFFGPGTRLTVL.